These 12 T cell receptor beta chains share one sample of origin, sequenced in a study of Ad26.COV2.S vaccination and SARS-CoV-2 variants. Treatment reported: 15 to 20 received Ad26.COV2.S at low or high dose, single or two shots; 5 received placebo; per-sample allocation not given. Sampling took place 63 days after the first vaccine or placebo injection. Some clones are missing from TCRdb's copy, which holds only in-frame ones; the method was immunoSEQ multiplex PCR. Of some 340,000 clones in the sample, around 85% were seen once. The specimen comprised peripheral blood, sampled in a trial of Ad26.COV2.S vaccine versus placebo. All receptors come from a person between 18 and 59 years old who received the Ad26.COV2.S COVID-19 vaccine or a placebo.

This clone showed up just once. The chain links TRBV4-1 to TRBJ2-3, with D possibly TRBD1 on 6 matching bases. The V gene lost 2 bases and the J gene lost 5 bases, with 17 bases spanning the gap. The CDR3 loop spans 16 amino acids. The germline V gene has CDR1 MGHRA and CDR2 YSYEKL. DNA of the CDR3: TGCGCCAGCAGCCAACCCGCGCAAGGGGGTAGAGATACGCAGTATTTT. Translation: CASSQPAQGGRDTQYF.

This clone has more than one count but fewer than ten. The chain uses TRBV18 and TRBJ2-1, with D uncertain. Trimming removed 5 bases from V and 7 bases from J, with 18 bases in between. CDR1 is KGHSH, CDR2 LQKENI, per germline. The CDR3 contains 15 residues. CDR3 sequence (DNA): TGTGCCAGCTCAGATCTCCGAGGAGAGGAAAATGAGCAGTTCTTC. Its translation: CASSDLRGEENEQFF.

CDR3 region: CASSHGTGAMNTEAFF. The CDR3 DNA follows: TGTGCCAGCTCACACGGGACAGGCGCAATGAACACTGAAGCTTTCTTT. The V gene is TRBV18, the J gene TRBJ1-1; 8 nucleotides line up with TRBD1. Germline lookup yields CDR1 KGHSH and CDR2 LQKENI. With V trimmed by 4 bases and J by 0 bases, 7 bases remained unmatched. The length of the CDR3 is 16 residues.

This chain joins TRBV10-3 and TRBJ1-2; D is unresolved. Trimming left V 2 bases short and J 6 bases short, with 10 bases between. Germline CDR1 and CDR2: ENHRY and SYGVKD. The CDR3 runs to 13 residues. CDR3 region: CAISEPSLDGYTF. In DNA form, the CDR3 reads TGTGCCATCAGTGAGCCGTCCTTGGATGGCTACACCTTC.

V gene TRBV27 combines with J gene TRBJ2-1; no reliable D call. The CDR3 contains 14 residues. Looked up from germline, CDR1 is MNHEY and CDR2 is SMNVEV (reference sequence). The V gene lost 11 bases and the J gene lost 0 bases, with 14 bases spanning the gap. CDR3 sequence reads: CAASTGVSYNEQFF. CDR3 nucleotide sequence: TGTGCCGCATCGACTGGGGTCTCCTACAATGAGCAGTTCTTC.

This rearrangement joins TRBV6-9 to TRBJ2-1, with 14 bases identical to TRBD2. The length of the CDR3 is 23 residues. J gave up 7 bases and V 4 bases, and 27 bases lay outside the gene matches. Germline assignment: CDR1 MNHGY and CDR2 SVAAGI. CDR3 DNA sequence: TGTGCCAGCAGTTTCTACAGGGGACGAAGGACTAGCGGGGGGTCCCCCAATCCTAATGAGCAGTTCTTC. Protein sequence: CASSFYRGRRTSGGSPNPNEQFF.

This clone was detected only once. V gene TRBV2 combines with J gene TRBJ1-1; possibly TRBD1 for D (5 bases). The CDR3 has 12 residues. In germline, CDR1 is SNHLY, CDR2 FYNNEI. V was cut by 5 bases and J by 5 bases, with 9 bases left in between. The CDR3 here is CASSIRETEAFF. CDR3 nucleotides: TGTGCCAGCAGTATCAGGGAGACTGAAGCTTTCTTT.

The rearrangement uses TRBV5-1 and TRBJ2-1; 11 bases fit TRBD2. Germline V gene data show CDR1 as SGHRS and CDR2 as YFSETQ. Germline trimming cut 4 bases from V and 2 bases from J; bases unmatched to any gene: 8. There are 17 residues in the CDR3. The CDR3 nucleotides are TGCGCCAGCAGCCCTACCGTAGCGGGGGGGCCCTACAATGAGCAGTTCTTC. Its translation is CASSPTVAGGPYNEQFF.

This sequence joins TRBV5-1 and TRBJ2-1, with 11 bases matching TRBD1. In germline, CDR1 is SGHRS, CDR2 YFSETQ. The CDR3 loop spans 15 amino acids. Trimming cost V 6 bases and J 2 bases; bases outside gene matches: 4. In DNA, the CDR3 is TGCGCCAGCATGACGGGACAGGGGGCCTACAATGAGCAGTTCTTC. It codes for CASMTGQGAYNEQFF.

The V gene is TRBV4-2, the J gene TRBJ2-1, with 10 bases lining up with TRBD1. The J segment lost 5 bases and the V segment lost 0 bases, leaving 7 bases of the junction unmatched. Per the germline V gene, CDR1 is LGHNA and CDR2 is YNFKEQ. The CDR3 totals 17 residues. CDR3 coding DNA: TGTGCCAGCAGCCAAGATCCGACAGGGGGCCGCCACAATGAGCAGTTCTTC. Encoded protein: CASSQDPTGGRHNEQFF.

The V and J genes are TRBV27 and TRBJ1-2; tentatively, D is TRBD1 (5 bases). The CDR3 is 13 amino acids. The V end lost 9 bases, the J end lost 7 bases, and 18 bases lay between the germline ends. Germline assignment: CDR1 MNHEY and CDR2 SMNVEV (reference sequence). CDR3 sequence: CASGTNQGGGYTF. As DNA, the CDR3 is TGTGCCAGTGGAACTAACCAGGGTGGTGGCTACACCTTC.

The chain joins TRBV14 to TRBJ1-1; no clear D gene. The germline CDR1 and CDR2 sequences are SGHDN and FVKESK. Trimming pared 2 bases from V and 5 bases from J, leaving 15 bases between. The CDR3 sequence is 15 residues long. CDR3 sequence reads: CASSQFLGGVTEAFF. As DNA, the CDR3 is TGTGCCAGCAGCCAATTTCTGGGAGGTGTGACTGAAGCTTTCTTT.